This T cell receptor (beta chain) was sequenced in a study of blood T cells in healthy people across ages. Study observations and caveats: Whereas aged donors had fewer naive CD4+ cells, long-lived donors had more of them and higher diversity. CMV infection status of these donors was not known.

In regard to this clonotype: Its antigen is not known.

Trimming took 2 bases from V and 0 from J, leaving 7 bases between them. This CDR3 has 14 amino acids. The germline CDR1 and CDR2 sequences are MNHEY and SVGEGT. PCR was performed a second time for about 6 to 12 cycles using a sample-barcoded 5' primer and a J-beta primer mix. TCRdb analysed the 5' RACE reads with MiXCR anew, one entry per CDR3 protein. The sample carries 750,000 or so distinct CDR3 sequences, approximately 25% recorded once. This same sample was also part of a study on T cells of mothers and their children. That study adds: Every mother produced more than 8 million TCR beta CDR3 reads, whereas every child provided 2.5 million to 3.5 million. Relative to unrelated pairs, biologically related mother-child dyads exhibited marginally greater, non-significant overlap.

The sequence came from a boy between 10 and 17 years old in good health. This rearrangement joins TRBV6-2 or TRBV6-3 to TRBJ1-1, with D possibly TRBD1 on 5 matching bases. Specimen: blood. The CDR3 sequence is CASSYEGMNTEAFF. CDR3 nucleotide sequence: TGTGCCAGCAGTTACGAGGGGATGAACACTGAAGCTTTCTTT.